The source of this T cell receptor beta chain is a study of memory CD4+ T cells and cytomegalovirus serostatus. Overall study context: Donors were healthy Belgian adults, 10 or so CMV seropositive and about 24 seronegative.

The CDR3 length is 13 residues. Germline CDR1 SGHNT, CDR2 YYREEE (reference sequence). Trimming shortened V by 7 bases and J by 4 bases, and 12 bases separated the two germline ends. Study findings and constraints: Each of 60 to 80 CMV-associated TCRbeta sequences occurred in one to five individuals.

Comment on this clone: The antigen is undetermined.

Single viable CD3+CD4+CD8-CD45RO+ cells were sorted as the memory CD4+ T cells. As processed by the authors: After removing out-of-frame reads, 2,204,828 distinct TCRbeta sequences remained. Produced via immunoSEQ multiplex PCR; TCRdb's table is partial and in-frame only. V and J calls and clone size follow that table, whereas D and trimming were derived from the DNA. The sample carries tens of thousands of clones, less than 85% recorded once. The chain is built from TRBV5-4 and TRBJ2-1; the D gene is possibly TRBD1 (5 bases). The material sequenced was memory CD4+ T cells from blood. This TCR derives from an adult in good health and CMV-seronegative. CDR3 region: CASSPQGYNEQFF. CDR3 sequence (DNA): TGTGCCAGCTCCCCTCAGGGATACAATGAGCAGTTCTTC.